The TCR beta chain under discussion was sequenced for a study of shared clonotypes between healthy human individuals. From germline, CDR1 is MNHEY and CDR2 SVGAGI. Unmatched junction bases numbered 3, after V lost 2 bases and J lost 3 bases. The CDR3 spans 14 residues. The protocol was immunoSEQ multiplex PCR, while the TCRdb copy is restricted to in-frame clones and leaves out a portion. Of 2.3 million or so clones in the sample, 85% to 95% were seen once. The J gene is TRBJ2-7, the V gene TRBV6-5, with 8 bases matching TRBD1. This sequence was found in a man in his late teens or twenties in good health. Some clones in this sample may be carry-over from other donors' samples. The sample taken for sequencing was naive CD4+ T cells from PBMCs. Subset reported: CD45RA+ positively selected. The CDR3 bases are TGTGCCAGCAGTTACCAGGGGGCTAGCTACGAGCAGTACTTC. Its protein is CASSYQGASYEQYF.